This T cell receptor beta chain is from a study of regulatory T cells in long-lasting Graves disease. General study findings and limits: It was in persistent disease that TRBV28, TRBJ1-2 and TRBJ2-5 were favored.

As to time point: persistent/refractory GD, antithyroid drugs over 5 years with positive TRAb. Researchers made the TCR library from RNA that was extracted from PBMCs. Losses at the gene ends were 0 bases for V and 8 bases for J; bases not matched to a gene: 14. CDR3 length equals 17 residues. The germline V gene encodes CDR1 LNHNV and CDR2 YYDKDF (reference sequence). Combining iRepertoire HTBI primers with Arm-PCR of CDR3 regions, the authors built TCR beta libraries. TCRdb processed the multiplex PCR reads anew with MiXCR; each CDR3 protein has one entry. Of about 470,000 distinct CDR3 sequences listed, roughly 21% were seen once; the top ten hold roughly 6.9%. This clonotype turned up a few times. Antigen specificity is unknown.

The rearrangement uses TRBV15 and TRBJ1-1; 8 bases fit TRBD1. Sequencing was performed on peripheral blood mononuclear cells (PBMCs), taken when the disease was refractory, from a patient treated with antithyroid drugs. This sequence originates from a female donor with Graves disease. The CDR3 loop reads CATSRDYLEAGGAEAFF. In DNA form, the CDR3 reads TGTGCCACCAGCAGAGATTACTTGGAAGCAGGGGGCGCAGAAGCTTTCTTT.